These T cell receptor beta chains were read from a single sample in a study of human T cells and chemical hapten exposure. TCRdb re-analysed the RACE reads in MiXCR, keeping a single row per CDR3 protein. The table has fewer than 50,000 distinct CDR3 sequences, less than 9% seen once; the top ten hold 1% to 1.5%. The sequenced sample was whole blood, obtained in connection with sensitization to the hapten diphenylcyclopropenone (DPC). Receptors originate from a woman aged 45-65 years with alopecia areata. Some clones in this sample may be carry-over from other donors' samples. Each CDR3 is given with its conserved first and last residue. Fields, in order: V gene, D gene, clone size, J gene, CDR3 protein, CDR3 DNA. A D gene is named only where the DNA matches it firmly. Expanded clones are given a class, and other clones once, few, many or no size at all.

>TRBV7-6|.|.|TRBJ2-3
CASSPGGGLQYF
TGTGCCAGCAGCCCCGGCGGCGGCCTCCAGTATTTT
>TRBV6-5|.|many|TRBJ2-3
CASRGPPGDTQYF
TGTGCCAGCAGAGGGCCCCCGGGGGATACGCAGTATTTT
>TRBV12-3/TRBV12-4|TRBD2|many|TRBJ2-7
CASSPGLAGGSYEQYF
TGTGCCAGCAGTCCGGGACTAGCGGGGGGGAGCTACGAGCAGTACTTC
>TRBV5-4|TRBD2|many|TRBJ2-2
CASSLPGGPPGELFF
TGTGCCAGCAGCTTACCGGGAGGGCCACCAGGGGAGCTGTTTTTT
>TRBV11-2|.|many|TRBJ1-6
CASSPSGIPYNSPLHF
TGTGCCAGCAGCCCAAGCGGAATCCCCTATAATTCACCCCTCCACTTT
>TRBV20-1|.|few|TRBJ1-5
CSVSPGPRRNQSQHF
TGCAGTGTTAGCCCGGGACCCCGTCGAAATCAGTCCCAGCATTTT
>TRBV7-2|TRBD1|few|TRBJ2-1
CASSSSGTGLYNEQFF
TGTGCCAGCAGCTCATCCGGGACAGGGCTCTACAATGAGCAGTTCTTC
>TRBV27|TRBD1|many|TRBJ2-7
CASNTAGTGNFYEQYF
TGTGCCAGCAATACCGCCGGGACAGGCAATTTTTACGAGCAGTACTTC
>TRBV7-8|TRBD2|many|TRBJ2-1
CASSPARLAGGDEQFF
TGTGCCAGCAGCCCGGCAAGGCTAGCGGGAGGAGATGAGCAGTTCTTC
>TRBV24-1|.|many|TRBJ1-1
CATSDGWGEAFF
TGTGCCACCAGTGATGGTTGGGGTGAAGCTTTCTTT
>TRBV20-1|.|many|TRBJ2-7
CSAREVRGYYEQYF
TGCAGTGCTAGAGAGGTCCGGGGGTACTACGAGCAGTACTTC
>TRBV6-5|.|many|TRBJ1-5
CASSYAGDNQPQHF
TGTGCCAGCAGTTACGCGGGGGACAATCAGCCCCAGCATTTT
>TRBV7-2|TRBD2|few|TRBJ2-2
CASSLAGRGNTGELFF
TGTGCCAGCAGCTTAGCGGGGAGGGGTAACACCGGGGAGCTGTTTTTT
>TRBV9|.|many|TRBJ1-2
CASSAGRNSYGYTF
TGTGCCAGCAGCGCGGGACGGAACTCCTATGGCTACACCTTC
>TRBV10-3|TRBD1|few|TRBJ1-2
CAISAPDRATGYTF
TGTGCCATCAGTGCCCCGGACAGGGCGACGGGCTACACCTTC
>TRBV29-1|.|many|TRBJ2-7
CSVGAGVTYEQYF
TGCAGCGTTGGGGCCGGGGTCACCTACGAGCAGTACTTC
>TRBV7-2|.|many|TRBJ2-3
CASSSSTGLTDTQYF
TGTGCCAGCAGCTCTTCGACAGGATTAACAGATACGCAGTATTTT
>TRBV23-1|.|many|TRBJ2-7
CASSQQADRTYEQYF
TGCGCCAGCAGTCAACAAGCCGACCGCACCTACGAGCAGTACTTC
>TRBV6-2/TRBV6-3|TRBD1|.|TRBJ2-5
CASSPWTGTWETQYF
TGTGCCAGCAGCCCATGGACAGGGACTTGGGAGACCCAGTACTTC
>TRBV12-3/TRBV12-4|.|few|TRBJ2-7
CARGRPTVYSEQYF
TGTGCCAGGGGGCGGCCAACCGTGTATTCCGAGCAGTACTTC
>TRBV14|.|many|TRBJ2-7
CASSQEQSWDEQYF
TGTGCCAGCAGCCAAGAGCAGTCGTGGGACGAGCAGTACTTC
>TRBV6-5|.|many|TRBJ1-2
CASSLQGINFGYTF
TGTGCCAGCAGTTTACAGGGAATTAACTTTGGCTACACCTTC
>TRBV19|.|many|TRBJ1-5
CASSPGHNSNQPQHF
TGTGCCAGTAGCCCTGGACATAATAGCAATCAGCCCCAGCATTTT
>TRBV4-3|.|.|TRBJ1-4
CASSQVAGVRAEKLFF
TGCGCCAGCAGCCAGGTGGCGGGAGTTCGGGCTGAAAAACTGTTTTTT
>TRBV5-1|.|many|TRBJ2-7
CASSLDGGPSYEQYF
TGCGCCAGCAGCTTGGATGGGGGCCCCAGCTACGAGCAGTACTTC
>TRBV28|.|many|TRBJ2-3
CASSKLGATWTDTQYF
TGTGCCAGCAGTAAACTGGGGGCCACCTGGACAGATACGCAGTATTTT
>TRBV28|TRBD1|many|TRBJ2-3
CASTGQARTQYF
TGTGCCAGCACAGGACAGGCACGGACGCAGTATTTT
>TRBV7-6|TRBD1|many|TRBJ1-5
CASSSGTGGQPQHF
TGTGCCAGCAGCTCCGGGACAGGGGGCCAGCCCCAGCATTTT
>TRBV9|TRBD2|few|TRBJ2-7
CASSVEAGGVYEQYF
TGTGCCAGCAGCGTGGAAGCGGGAGGGGTTTACGAGCAGTACTTC
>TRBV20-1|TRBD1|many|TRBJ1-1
CSARQGGGEAFF
TGCAGTGCTAGACAGGGGGGCGGTGAAGCTTTCTTT
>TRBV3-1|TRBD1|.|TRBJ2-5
CASSQVGTGLETQYF
TGTGCCAGCAGCCAAGTAGGGACAGGGCTAGAGACCCAGTACTTC
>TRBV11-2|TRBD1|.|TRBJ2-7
CASSLEAGQAYEQYF
TGTGCCAGCAGCTTAGAGGCGGGACAGGCCTACGAGCAGTACTTC
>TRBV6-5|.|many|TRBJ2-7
CASRPTSGWTTLYEQYF
TGTGCCAGCAGACCCACCAGCGGTTGGACAACCCTCTACGAGCAGTACTTC
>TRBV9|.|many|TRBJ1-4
CASSLDAGSPEKLFF
TGTGCCAGCAGCCTCGACGCAGGCTCACCGGAAAAACTGTTTTTT
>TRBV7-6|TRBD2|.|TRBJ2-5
CASSSTGLAFQETQYF
TGTGCCAGCAGCTCCACCGGACTAGCGTTTCAAGAGACCCAGTACTTC
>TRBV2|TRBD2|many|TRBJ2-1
CASRLAGINEQFF
TGTGCCAGCAGATTAGCGGGGATCAATGAGCAGTTCTTC
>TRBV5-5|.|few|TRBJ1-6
CASSLKGLQSPLHF
TGTGCCAGCAGCTTGAAGGGGTTGCAATCACCCCTCCACTTT
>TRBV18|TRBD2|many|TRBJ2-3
CASSPIAGAQGDTQYF
TGTGCCAGCTCACCGATAGCGGGAGCCCAGGGAGATACGCAGTATTTT
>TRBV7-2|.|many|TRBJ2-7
CASSLGASSSYEQYF
TGTGCCAGCAGCTTAGGGGCAAGTAGCTCCTACGAGCAGTACTTC
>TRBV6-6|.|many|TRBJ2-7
CASSFSTVNSYEQYF
TGTGCCAGCAGTTTCTCGACAGTGAACTCCTACGAGCAGTACTTC
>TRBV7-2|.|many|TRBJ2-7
CASSLGVTRAALTYEQYF
TGTGCCAGCAGCTTAGGAGTAACCAGGGCCGCCCTCACCTACGAGCAGTACTTC
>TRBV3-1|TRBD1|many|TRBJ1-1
CASSQRTGSSEAFF
TGTGCCAGCAGCCAACGGACAGGGAGCAGTGAAGCTTTCTTT
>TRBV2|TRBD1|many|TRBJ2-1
CASSFPGQSSYNEQFF
TGTGCCAGCAGCTTCCCGGGACAGAGTTCCTACAATGAGCAGTTCTTC
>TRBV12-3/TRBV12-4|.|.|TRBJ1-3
CASSLAARAGNTIYF
TGTGCCAGCAGTTTGGCGGCCAGGGCTGGAAACACCATATATTTT
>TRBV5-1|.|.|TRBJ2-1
CASSEQQGNEQFF
TGCGCCAGCAGCGAGCAACAGGGTAATGAGCAGTTCTTC
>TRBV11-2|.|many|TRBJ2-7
CASSFSYRPQYYEQYF
TGTGCCAGCAGCTTCTCGTACAGACCCCAATACTACGAGCAGTACTTC
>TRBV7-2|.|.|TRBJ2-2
CASSLAGGELFF
TGTGCCAGCAGCTTAGCAGGCGGGGAGCTGTTTTTT
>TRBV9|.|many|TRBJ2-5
CASTPGLYQETQYF
TGTGCCAGCACCCCGGGGTTGTACCAAGAGACCCAGTACTTC
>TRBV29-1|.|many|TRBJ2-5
CSVYQETQYF
TGCAGCGTGTACCAAGAGACCCAGTACTTC
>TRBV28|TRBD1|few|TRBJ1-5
CASSLGTGLWSNQPQHF
TGTGCCAGCAGTTTAGGGACAGGGCTTTGGAGCAATCAGCCCCAGCATTTT
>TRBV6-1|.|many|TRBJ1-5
CASSENVNQPQHF
TGTGCCAGCAGTGAAAACGTAAATCAGCCCCAGCATTTT
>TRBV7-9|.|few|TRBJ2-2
CASSLVGWGTGELFF
TGTGCCAGCAGCTTAGTGGGATGGGGCACCGGGGAGCTGTTTTTT
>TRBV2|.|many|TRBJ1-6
CASKPGDSPLHF
TGTGCCAGCAAACCTGGGGATTCACCCCTCCACTTT
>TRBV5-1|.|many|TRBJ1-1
CASSPAVSNQKAFF
TGCGCCAGCAGCCCGGCGGTTTCCAACCAGAAAGCTTTCTTT
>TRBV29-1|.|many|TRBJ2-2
CSVVAAGELFF
TGCAGCGTTGTAGCCGCCGGGGAGCTGTTTTTT
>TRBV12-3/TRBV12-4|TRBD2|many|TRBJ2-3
CASSLLAGASQMGDTQYF
TGTGCCAGCAGTCTGCTAGCGGGAGCATCTCAAATGGGAGATACGCAGTATTTT
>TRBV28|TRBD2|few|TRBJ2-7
CARGGTSGRASDEQYF
TGTGCCAGAGGAGGGACTAGCGGGAGGGCGTCTGACGAGCAGTACTTC
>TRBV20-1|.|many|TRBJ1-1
CSARVQGENTEAFF
TGCAGTGCTAGAGTACAAGGAGAAAACACTGAAGCTTTCTTT
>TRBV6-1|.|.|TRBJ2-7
CASITKGGTNYEQYF
TGTGCCAGCATTACTAAAGGTGGCACGAACTACGAGCAGTACTTC
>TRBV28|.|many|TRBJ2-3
CATEEGNTDTQYF
TGTGCCACCGAGGAGGGCAACACAGATACGCAGTATTTT